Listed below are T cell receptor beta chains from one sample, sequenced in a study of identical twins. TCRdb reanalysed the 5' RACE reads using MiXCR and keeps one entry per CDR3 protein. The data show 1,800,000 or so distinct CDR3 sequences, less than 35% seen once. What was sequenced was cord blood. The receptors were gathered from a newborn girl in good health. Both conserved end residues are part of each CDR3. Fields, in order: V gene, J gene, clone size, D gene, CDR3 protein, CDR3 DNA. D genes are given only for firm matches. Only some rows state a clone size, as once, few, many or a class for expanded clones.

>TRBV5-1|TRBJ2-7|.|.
CASSLLSGRTYEQYF
TGCGCCAGCAGCTTGTTGTCAGGTCGAACCTACGAGCAGTACTTC
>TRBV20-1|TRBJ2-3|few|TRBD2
CSARVLAGVTDTQYF
TGCAGTGCTAGAGTCTTAGCGGGGGTCACAGATACGCAGTATTTT
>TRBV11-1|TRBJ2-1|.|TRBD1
CASSIGQGWENEQFF
TGTGCCAGCAGCATCGGACAGGGTTGGGAAAATGAGCAGTTCTTC
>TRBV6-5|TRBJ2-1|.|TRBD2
CASSYRLAGGDNEQFF
TGTGCCAGCAGTTACCGGCTAGCGGGAGGGGACAATGAGCAGTTCTTC
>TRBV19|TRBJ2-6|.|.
CASSQTLSGANVLTF
TGTGCCAGTAGTCAGACCCTCTCTGGGGCCAACGTCCTGACTTTC
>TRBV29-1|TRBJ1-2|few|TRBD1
CSVETTYRGPYGYTF
TGCAGCGTTGAAACTACGTACAGGGGGCCCTATGGCTACACCTTC
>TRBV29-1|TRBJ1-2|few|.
CSAIGGGQGSRGYTF
TGCAGCGCAATAGGTGGGGGTCAGGGAAGTAGGGGCTACACCTTC
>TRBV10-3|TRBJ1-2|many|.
CAISVSRLGYTF
TGTGCCATCAGTGTGTCACGGCTGGGCTACACCTTC
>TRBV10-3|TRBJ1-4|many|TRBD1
CAISEGQHEKLFF
TGTGCCATCAGCGAGGGACAGCATGAAAAACTGTTTTTT
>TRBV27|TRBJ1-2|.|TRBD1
CASSLGGQGPNYGYTF
TGTGCCAGCAGTTTAGGGGGACAGGGACCTAACTATGGCTACACCTTC
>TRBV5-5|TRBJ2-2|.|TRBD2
CASSLGSSGGASGELFF
TGTGCCAGCAGCTTGGGTTCTAGCGGGGGGGCAAGCGGGGAGCTGTTTTTT
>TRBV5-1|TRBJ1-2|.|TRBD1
CASSGSTRTGLYGYTF
TGCGCCAGCAGCGGAAGCACCCGGACAGGGCTTTATGGCTACACCTTC
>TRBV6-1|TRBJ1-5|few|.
CASLDRSGGISNQPQHF
TGTGCCAGCCTGGATCGATCGGGGGGAATAAGCAATCAGCCCCAGCATTTT
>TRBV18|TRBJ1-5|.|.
CASSDQGPGKPQHF
TGTGCCAGCTCAGATCAGGGGCCCGGGAAGCCCCAGCATTTT
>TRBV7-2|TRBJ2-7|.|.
CASSLSGSPGSYEQYF
TGTGCCAGCAGCTTAAGCGGGTCCCCTGGCTCCTACGAGCAGTACTTC
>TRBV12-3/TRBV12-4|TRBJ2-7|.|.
CASTRRGSYEQYF
TGTGCCAGCACCAGACGGGGCAGTTACGAGCAGTACTTC
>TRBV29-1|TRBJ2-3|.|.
CSVDSGPTGTQYF
TGCAGCGTTGACTCCGGACCCACAGGTACGCAGTATTTT
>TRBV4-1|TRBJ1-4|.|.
CASSQTGTQNERLFF
TGCGCCAGCAGCCAAACCGGGACTCAGAATGAAAGACTGTTTTTT
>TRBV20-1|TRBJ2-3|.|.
CSAKDLTDTQYF
TGCAGTGCTAAGGACCTCACAGATACGCAGTATTTT
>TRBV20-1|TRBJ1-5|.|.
CSAREASNQPQHF
TGCAGTGCTAGAGAAGCTAGCAATCAGCCCCAGCATTTT
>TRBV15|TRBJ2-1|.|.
CATSSWSSATSNEQFF
TGTGCCACCAGCAGTTGGTCAAGCGCCACAAGCAATGAGCAGTTCTTC
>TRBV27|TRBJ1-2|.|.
CASSTRDRLGGYTF
TGTGCCAGCAGTACCAGGGACCGCCTGGGAGGCTACACCTTC
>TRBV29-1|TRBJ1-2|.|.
CSASGTDFYGYTF
TGCAGCGCCTCCGGGACGGACTTTTATGGCTACACCTTC
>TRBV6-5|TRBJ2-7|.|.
CASSYTATRREAQYF
TGTGCCAGCAGTTACACGGCGACCCGGCGAGAGGCCCAGTACTTC
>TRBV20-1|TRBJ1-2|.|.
CSARRSNYGYTF
TGCAGTGCTAGACGCTCTAACTATGGCTACACCTTC
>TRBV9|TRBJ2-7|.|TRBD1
CASSSRSGQHFGEQYF
TGTGCCAGCAGCTCTCGTTCGGGACAGCATTTTGGCGAGCAGTACTTC
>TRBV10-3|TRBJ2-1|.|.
CAISDGPFNEQFF
TGTGCCATCAGTGATGGACCTTTCAATGAGCAGTTCTTC
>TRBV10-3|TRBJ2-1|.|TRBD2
CAIRGTSGRSHEQFF
TGTGCCATCAGAGGGACTAGCGGGAGATCCCACGAGCAGTTCTTC
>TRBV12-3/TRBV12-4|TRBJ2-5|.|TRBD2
CASSFRAGGMYNEQYF
TGTGCCAGCAGTTTTCGGGCGGGGGGGATGTACAATGAGCAGTACTTC
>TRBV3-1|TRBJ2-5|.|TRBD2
CASVTSGRETQYF
TGTGCCAGCGTGACTAGCGGGAGAGAGACCCAGTACTTC
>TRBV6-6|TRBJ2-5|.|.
CASSSLGARRYF
TGTGCCAGCAGTTCCCTGGGAGCCCGGAGGTACTTC
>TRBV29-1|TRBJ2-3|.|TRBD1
CNVGVRTGPDTQYF
TGCAACGTTGGTGTGAGGACAGGGCCAGATACGCAGTATTTT
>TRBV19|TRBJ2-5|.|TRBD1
CASNLGQGTETQYF
TGTGCCAGTAATCTGGGACAGGGGACGGAGACCCAGTACTTC
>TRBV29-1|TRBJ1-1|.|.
CSGQRWDTEAFF
TGCAGCGGACAACGCTGGGACACTGAAGCTTTCTTT
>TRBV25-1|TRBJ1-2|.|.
CASRIGPRAGYTF
TGTGCCAGCAGGATTGGGCCTAGGGCCGGCTACACCTTC
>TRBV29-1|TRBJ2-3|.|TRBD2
CSAPGLAGGSTDTQYF
TGCAGCGCCCCGGGACTAGCGGGGGGGAGCACAGATACGCAGTATTTT
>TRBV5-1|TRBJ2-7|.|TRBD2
CASSFWREGYNEQYF
TGCGCCAGCAGCTTCTGGCGGGAGGGCTACAATGAGCAGTACTTC
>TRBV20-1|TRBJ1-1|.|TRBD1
CSAREAQGEWRAFF
TGCAGTGCTAGAGAGGCACAGGGGGAATGGAGGGCTTTCTTT
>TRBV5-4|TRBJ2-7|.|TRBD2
CASSAWTSGVNEQYF
TGTGCCAGCAGCGCATGGACTAGCGGGGTGAATGAGCAGTATTTC
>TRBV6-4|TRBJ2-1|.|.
CASSDSGGGYNEQFF
TGTGCCAGCAGTGACTCAGGGGGGGGCTACAATGAGCAGTTCTTC
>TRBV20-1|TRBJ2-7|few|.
CSAREQGYEQYF
TGCAGTGCTAGAGAGCAGGGATACGAGCAGTACTTC
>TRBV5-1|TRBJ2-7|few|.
CASSSHQLYEQYF
TGCGCCAGCAGCTCACATCAACTCTACGAGCAGTACTTC
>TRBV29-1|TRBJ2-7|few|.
CSVERGLGGEQYF
TGCAGCGTCGAGAGGGGCCTGGGGGGAGAGCAGTACTTC